This T cell receptor (beta chain) was recovered during a study of T-cell memory formation after mild COVID-19. Concerning this clonotype itself: Its antigen is not identified.

The CDR3 totals 15 residues. From germline, CDR1 is LGHNA and CDR2 YNFKEQ. V lost 2 bases, J lost 2 bases, and 2 bases stayed unmatched. Constant-segment primers were used for 5'RACE, and the resulting TCR alpha and TCR beta cDNA libraries carried sample barcodes and UMIs. TCRdb ran MiXCR on the 5' RACE reads and lists one entry per CDR3 protein. Among about 210,000 distinct CDR3 sequences, around 26% were seen once, and the ten largest hold about 10%. Points from the study as a whole: Cross-reactive memory appears to have joined, as suggested by some responding clones showing up in pre-infection memory.

V gene TRBV4-2 combines with J gene TRBJ2-5; TRBD2 agrees at 10 bases. The clonotype comes from an adult woman who had mild COVID-19 (a few samples of this study predate the infection). Cell type and time point are not known. The sequencing sample was made of PBMCs or a T cell subset sorted from them (not recorded which). The CDR3 protein is CASSQNSGGQETQYF. CDR3 bases: TGTGCCAGCAGCCAAAATAGCGGGGGGCAAGAGACCCAGTACTTC.